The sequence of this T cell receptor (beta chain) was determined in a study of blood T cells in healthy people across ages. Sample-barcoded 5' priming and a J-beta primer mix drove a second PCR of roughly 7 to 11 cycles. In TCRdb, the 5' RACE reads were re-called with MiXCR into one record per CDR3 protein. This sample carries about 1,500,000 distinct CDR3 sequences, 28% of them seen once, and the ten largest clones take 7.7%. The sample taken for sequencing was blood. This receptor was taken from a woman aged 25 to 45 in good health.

Here the CDR3 reads CASSPLGDSLFGTQYF. CDR3 in DNA: TGTGCCAGCAGCCCCCTCGGGGACAGTCTATTTGGGACCCAGTACTTC. The V call is TRBV9, the J call TRBJ2-5; 7 bases agree with TRBD1. V lost 4 bases to trimming and J lost 7 bases; unmatched junction nucleotides: 16. CDR1 and CDR2 (germline): SGDLS, YYNGEE. This CDR3 has 16 residues.